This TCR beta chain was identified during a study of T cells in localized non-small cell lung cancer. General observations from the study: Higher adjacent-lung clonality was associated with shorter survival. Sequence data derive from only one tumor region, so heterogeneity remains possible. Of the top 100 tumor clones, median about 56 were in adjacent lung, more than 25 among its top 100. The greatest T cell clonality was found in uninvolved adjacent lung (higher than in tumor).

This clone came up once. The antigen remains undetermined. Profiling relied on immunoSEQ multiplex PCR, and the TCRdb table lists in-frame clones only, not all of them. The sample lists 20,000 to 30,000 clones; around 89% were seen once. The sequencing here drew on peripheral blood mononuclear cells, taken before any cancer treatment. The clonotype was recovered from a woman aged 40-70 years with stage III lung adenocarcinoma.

As DNA, the CDR3 is TGTGCCAGCAGCTCACAGGAGGGACCCTCCTACGAGCAGTACTTC. Its protein product is CASSSQEGPSYEQYF. This chain links TRBV7-6 with TRBJ2-7, with a possible D match to TRBD2 (6 bases). The V and J ends lost 4 bases and 0 bases respectively, with 13 bases between them. In germline, CDR1 is SGHVS, CDR2 FNYEAQ. The CDR3 runs 15 residues.